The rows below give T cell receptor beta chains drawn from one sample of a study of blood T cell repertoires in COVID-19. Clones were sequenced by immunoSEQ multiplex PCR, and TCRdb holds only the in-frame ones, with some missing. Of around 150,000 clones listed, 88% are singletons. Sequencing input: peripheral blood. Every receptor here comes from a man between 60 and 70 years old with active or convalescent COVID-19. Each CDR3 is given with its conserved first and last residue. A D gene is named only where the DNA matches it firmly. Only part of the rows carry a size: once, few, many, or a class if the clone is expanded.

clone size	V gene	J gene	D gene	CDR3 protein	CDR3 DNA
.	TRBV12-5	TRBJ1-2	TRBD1	CASALGDRGSGYTF	TGTGCTAGTGCTTTGGGGGACAGGGGTTCTGGCTACACCTTC
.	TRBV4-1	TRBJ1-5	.	CASSQEKSFAKNQPQHF	TGCGCCAGCAGCCAAGAAAAAAGCTTTGCTAAAAATCAGCCCCAGCATTTT
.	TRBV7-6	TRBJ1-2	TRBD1	CASSSHRGRNYGYTF	TGTGCCAGCAGCTCACACAGGGGGCGCAACTATGGCTACACCTTC
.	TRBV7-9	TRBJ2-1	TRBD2	CASSTGTSNNEQFF	TGTGCCAGCAGCACCGGGACTAGCAACAATGAGCAGTTCTTC
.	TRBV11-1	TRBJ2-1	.	CASTLDRNEQFF	TGTGCCAGCACCCTAGACCGAAATGAGCAGTTCTTC
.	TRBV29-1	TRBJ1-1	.	CSAQTGPNTEAFF	TGCAGCGCTCAGACAGGACCGAACACTGAAGCTTTCTTT
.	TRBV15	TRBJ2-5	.	CATSTGTAGTQYF	TGTGCCACCAGCACCGGGACAGCGGGGACCCAGTACTTC
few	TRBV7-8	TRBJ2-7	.	CASSLVGRVVF	TGTGCCAGCAGCTTAGTTGGCAGGGTCGTATTC
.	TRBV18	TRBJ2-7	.	CASSPPGTPYEQYF	TGTGCCAGCTCACCTCCCGGGACACCCTACGAGCAGTACTTC
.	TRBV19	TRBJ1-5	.	CASSIGTGRNQPQHF	TGTGCCAGTAGTATAGGCACAGGGCGCAATCAGCCCCAGCATTTT
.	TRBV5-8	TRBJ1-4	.	CASSLGEGKTNEKLFF	TGTGCCAGCAGCTTAGGGGAAGGGAAGACTAATGAAAAACTGTTTTTT
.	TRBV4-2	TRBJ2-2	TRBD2	CASSQALAGDTGELFF	TGTGCCAGCAGCCAAGCTTTGGCGGGAGATACCGGGGAGCTGTTTTTT
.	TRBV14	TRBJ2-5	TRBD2	CASSQLAGSRGTQYF	TGTGCCAGCAGCCAGTTAGCGGGTTCCCGAGGGACCCAGTACTTC
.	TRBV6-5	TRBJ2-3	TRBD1	CASSDRGITDTQYF	TGTGCCAGCAGCGACAGGGGGATCACAGATACGCAGTATTTT
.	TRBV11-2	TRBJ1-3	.	CASSLLSGAGNTIYF	TGTGCCAGCAGCTTACTCTCGGGAGCTGGAAACACCATATATTTT
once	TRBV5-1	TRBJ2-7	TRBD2	CASSLVRTSGRDYEQYF	TGCGCCAGCAGCTTGGTCCGGACTAGCGGGAGAGACTACGAGCAGTACTTC
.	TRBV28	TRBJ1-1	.	CASPPRAPGGGNTEAFF	TGTGCCAGCCCCCCTCGGGCTCCGGGGGGCGGAAACACTGAAGCTTTCTTT
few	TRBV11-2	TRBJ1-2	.	CASSFIQGGGYTF	TGTGCCAGCAGCTTCATTCAGGGTGGGGGCTACACCTTC
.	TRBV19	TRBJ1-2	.	CASSITVSPGYGYTF	TGTGCCAGTAGTATAACAGTCTCTCCAGGCTATGGCTACACCTTC
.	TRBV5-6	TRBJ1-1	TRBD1	CASSWDRGPVGVTEAFF	TGTGCCAGCAGCTGGGACAGGGGACCCGTAGGGGTCACTGAAGCTTTCTTT
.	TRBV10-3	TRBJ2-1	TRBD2	CAISKTSGSRVNEQFF	TGTGCCATCAGCAAGACTAGCGGGAGTCGGGTTAATGAGCAGTTCTTC
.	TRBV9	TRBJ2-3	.	CASSARGEADTQYF	TGTGCCAGCAGCGCCAGGGGAGAGGCAGATACGCAGTATTTT
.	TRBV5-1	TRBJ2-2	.	CASSFGQNTGELFF	TGCGCCAGCAGCTTCGGTCAGAACACCGGGGAGCTGTTTTTT
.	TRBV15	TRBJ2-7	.	CATSRERGGRAYEQYF	TGTGCCACCAGCAGGGAAAGGGGAGGCCGGGCTTACGAGCAGTACTTC
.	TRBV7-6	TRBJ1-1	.	CASSRGLAGANTEAFF	TGTGCCAGCAGCCGAGGACTGGCGGGGGCGAACACTGAAGCTTTCTTT
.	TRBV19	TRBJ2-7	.	CASSTRPYGASYEQYF	TGTGCCAGTAGTACCCGACCCTATGGGGCCTCCTACGAGCAGTACTTC
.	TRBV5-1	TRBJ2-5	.	CASSLASNYPGETQYF	TGCGCCAGCAGCTTGGCCAGTAACTACCCCGGGGAGACCCAGTACTTC
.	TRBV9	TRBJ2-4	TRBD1	CVSTGTGFLAKNIQYF	TGTGTCTCGACCGGGACAGGCTTTTTAGCCAAAAACATTCAGTACTTC
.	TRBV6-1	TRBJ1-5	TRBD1	CASSGNFDRGPYSNQPQHF	TGTGCCAGCAGTGGAAACTTTGACAGGGGGCCTTATAGCAATCAGCCCCAGCATTTT
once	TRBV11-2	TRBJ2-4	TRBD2	CASSFPVAGIKNIQYF	TGTGCCAGCAGCTTCCCCGTAGCGGGAATTAAAAACATTCAGTACTTC
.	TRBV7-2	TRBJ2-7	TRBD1	CASSLGGGQGGYEQYF	TGTGCCAGCAGCTTAGGGGGAGGACAGGGTGGGTACGAGCAGTACTTC
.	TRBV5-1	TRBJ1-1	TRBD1	CASSLGQGWTEAFF	TGCGCCAGCAGCTTGGGACAGGGTTGGACTGAAGCTTTCTTT
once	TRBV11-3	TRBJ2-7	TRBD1	CASSFGTGERYEQYF	TGTGCCAGCAGCTTCGGGACAGGGGAAAGATACGAGCAGTACTTC
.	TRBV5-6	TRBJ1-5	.	CASSTYTDQPQHF	TGTGCCAGCAGCACGTATACTGATCAGCCCCAGCATTTT
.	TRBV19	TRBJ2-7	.	CASSRGGSSLYEQYF	TGTGCCAGTAGTAGAGGGGGAAGTTCCCTCTACGAGCAGTACTTC
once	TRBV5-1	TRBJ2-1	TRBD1	CASSHGQGYNEQFF	TGCGCCAGCAGCCATGGACAGGGTTACAATGAGCAGTTCTTC
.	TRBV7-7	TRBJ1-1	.	CASSPMQGTNTEAFF	TGTGCTAGCAGCCCTATGCAGGGAACTAACACTGAAGCTTTCTTT
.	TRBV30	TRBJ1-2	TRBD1	CAWRDRGNYGYTF	TGTGCCTGGAGAGACAGGGGAAACTATGGCTACACCTTC
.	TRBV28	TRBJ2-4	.	CASNRPTKGRGKNIQYF	TGTGCCAGCAATCGACCGACCAAAGGACGGGGCAAAAACATTCAGTACTTC
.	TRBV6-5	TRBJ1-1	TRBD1	CASRTGQGGTEAFF	TGTGCCAGCAGAACCGGACAGGGAGGAACTGAAGCTTTCTTT
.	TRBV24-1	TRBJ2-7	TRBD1	CATAGNTGTGFNEQYF	TGTGCCACCGCAGGAAACACCGGGACAGGGTTTAACGAGCAGTACTTC
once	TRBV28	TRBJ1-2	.	CASSSRQVPYGYTF	TGTGCCAGCAGTTCTCGACAGGTCCCCTATGGCTACACCTTC
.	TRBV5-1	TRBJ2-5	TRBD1	CASSLAAAGGLQETQYF	TGCGCCAGCAGCTTGGCCGCGGCAGGGGGCCTACAAGAGACCCAGTACTTC
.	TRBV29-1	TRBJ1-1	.	CSVGANTEAFF	TGCAGCGTTGGGGCAAACACTGAAGCTTTCTTT
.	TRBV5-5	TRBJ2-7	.	CASTLSLPGWYEQYF	TGTGCCAGCACCCTGAGTCTCCCAGGTTGGTACGAGCAGTACTTC
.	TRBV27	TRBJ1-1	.	CASSYGTEAFF	TGTGCCAGCAGCTACGGGACTGAAGCTTTCTTT
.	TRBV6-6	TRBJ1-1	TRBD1	CASSYGTGEAFF	TGTGCCAGCAGTTACGGGACAGGTGAAGCTTTCTTT
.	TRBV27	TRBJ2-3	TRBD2	CASSAGGTDTQYF	TGTGCCAGCAGTGCGGGAGGCACAGATACGCAGTATTTT
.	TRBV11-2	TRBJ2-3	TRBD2	CASSLDRLAPSTDTQYF	TGTGCCAGCAGCTTAGATCGACTAGCTCCTAGCACAGATACGCAGTATTTT
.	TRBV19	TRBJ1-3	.	CASRYDRSSGNTIYF	TGTGCCAGTAGGTACGACAGGAGCTCTGGAAACACCATATATTTT
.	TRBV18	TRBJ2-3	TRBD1	CASSPRQGTSTDTQYF	TGTGCCAGCTCTCCTAGACAGGGGACTAGCACAGATACGCAGTATTTT
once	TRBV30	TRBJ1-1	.	CAWSTRATTEAFF	TGTGCCTGGAGCACCAGGGCGACGACTGAAGCTTTCTTT
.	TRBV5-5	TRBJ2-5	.	CASSLTHQGIQETQYF	TGTGCCAGCAGCCTCACCCATCAGGGGATCCAAGAGACCCAGTACTTC
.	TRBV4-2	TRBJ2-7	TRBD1	CASSQVPVGQVHYEQYF	TGTGCCAGCAGCCAAGTACCGGTAGGACAGGTGCACTACGAGCAGTACTTC
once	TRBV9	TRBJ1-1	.	CASSRTDMNTEAFF	TGTGCCAGCAGCCGGACGGACATGAACACTGAAGCTTTCTTT